This T cell receptor (beta chain) was captured by sequencing in a study of blood T cell repertoires in COVID-19 (dated by TCRdb to the early 2020s). Context from the whole study: Samples covering the acute and convalescent phases of COVID-19 were provided by collaborators in the United States, Italy and Spain. The prospective study material was composed of cDNA or gDNA derived from T cells, B-cell-depleted T cells, or PBMCs. Subjects who had been exposed to COVID-19, were actively infected with it, or had recovered from it provided the deeply sampled blood TCRbeta repertoires that made up the dataset. The repertoires were released in a freely available public database intended as a resource for research on the immune response to SARS-CoV-2. The samples were drawn from two sources: the first 160 participants of the ongoing ImmuneRACE study, and 1,254 subjects contributed by 6 global collaborators. Sample metadata almost always included a de-identified subject ID, COVID-19 status, age in years and sex. Where HLA class I and class II types were available, the types were taken from metadata supplied by the sample provider, not from assay-based typing. Results and caveats for the whole study, not just this receptor: How much clinical and demographic metadata was included differed by source and by participant, and the metadata was provided uncurated.

Enrolling through a virtual design, the prospective study's participants ranged in age from about 18 to 89 years and lived across around 25 United States geographic areas. Cohort assignment in the prospective study relied on participant-reported clinical history from a screening survey and a study questionnaire. In the prospective study, whole blood, serum and a nasopharyngeal or oropharyngeal swab were collected from each participant by mobile phlebotomists. Over an approximately two-month period, participants in the prospective study had the option of providing additional blood draws and questionnaires. Blood samples from the prospective study were shipped frozen or at room temperature prior to DNA extraction. Looking up the germline V gene yields CDR1 SGHRS and CDR2 YFSETQ. V loses 3 bases at its end and J loses 2 bases; junction bases beyond the gene matches: 8. From the cysteine up to the phenylalanine, the CDR3 has a length of 16 residues. Solely the CDR3 DNA is kept, with 48 bases framed from the first base.

TCRbeta CDR3 regions were amplified from genomic DNA using the immunoSEQ Assay, a bias-controlled multiplex PCR. The study's own analysis went as follows. Nucleated cell counts per sample were estimated from amplification of reference gene primers within the assay. Sequence reads were collapsed and filtered to measure the absolute abundance of every unique TCRbeta CDR3 rearrangement. Productive Simpson clonality was computed per sample as the square root of Simpson's diversity index over productive rearrangements. TCRdb's version of the immuneACCESS table is confined to in-frame rearrangements and falls short of the full clone set. An unresolved V gene accounts for under half of the shortfall where checked; the remainder is of unknown origin. That table furnishes V, J and clone size, whereas the DNA furnished D and trimming. Here the sample has around 450,000 clones; roughly nine tenths occur a single time. Of the sample, about 2.1% is held by the ten largest clones.

Comments on this clone: Its antigen has not been determined. Qualities for individual bases were not recorded, and no much larger clone is one base off.

Sequencing was carried out using PBMCs or T cells enriched from blood (not recorded which). This TCR came from a woman aged 18-29 years with acute COVID-19. Recombination linked TRBV5-1 to TRBJ2-5; TRBD2 agrees with 9 junctional bases. The sequenced DNA is TGCGCCAGCAGCTCCCGACTAGCGGCCCCTCAAGAGACCCAGTACTTC. Protein translation: CASSSRLAAPQETQYF.